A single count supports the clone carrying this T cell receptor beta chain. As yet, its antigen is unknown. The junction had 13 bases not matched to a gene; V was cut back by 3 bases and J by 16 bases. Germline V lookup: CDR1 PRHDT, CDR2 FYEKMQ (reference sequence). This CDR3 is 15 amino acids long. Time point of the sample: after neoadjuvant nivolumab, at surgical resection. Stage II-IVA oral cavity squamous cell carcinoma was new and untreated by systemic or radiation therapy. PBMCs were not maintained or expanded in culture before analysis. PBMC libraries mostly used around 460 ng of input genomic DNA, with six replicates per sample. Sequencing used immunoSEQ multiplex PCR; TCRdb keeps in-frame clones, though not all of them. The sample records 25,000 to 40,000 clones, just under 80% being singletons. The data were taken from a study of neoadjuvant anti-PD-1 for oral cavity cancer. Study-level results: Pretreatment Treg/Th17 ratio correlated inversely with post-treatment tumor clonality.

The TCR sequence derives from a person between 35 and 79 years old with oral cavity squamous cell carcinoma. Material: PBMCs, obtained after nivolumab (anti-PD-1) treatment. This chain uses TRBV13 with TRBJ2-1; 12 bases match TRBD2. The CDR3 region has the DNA TGTGCCAGCAGCTTTGGACTAGCGGGGAGCCCGGCTGGCTTCTTC. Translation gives CASSFGLAGSPAGFF.